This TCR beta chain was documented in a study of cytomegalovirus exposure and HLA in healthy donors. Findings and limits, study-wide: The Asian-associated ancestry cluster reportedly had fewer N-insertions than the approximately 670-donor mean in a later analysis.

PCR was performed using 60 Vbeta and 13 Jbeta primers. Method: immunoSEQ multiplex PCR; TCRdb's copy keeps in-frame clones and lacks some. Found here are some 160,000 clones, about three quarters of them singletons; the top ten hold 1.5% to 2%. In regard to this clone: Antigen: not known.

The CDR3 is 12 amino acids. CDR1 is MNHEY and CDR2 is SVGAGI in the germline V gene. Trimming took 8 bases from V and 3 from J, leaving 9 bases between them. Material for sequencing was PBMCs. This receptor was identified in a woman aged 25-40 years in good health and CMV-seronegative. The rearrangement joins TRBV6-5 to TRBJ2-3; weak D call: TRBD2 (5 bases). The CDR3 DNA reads TGTGCCAGCGGAGGCGCGACAGATACGCAGTATTTT. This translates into CASGGATDTQYF.